The clone carrying this T cell receptor (beta chain) was observed at least ten times. What it binds is unknown. These data come from a study of CD8 T cells in ankylosing spondylitis. Study-wide points: Ankylosing spondylitis blood appeared to carry a characteristic TCR beta motif of 7 or 8 highly homologous variants. Earlier work had already found some motif variants in reactive arthritis synovial fluid and blood.

This CDR3 contains 14 residues. The germline gives CDR1 SEHNR, CDR2 FQNEAQ (reference sequence). V was shortened by 3 bases and J by 3 bases, with 11 bases between the two germline ends. Preparation of TCR beta libraries was done by quantitative 5'-RACE with molecular barcodes. TCRdb redid the calling of the 5' RACE reads with MiXCR, one entry per CDR3 protein. The sample lists 670,000 or so distinct CDR3 sequences; 15% to 20% were seen once. This clonotype was obtained from a male donor with ankylosing spondylitis. Sequenced: blood, either unsorted or a sorted T cell fraction (not recorded which). The V and J genes are TRBV7-9 and TRBJ1-2; weak D call: TRBD1 (6 bases). CDR3 amino acids: CASSLAGADYGYTF. The CDR3 DNA follows: TGTGCCAGCAGCTTGGCGGGGGCCGACTATGGCTACACCTTC.